The T cell receptor beta chain described here comes from a study of early T cells in non-severe SARS-CoV-2 infection. TCRdb reprocessed the 5' RACE reads with MiXCR, giving one entry per CDR3 protein. The table lists 35,000 to 40,000 distinct CDR3 sequences, roughly 5.3% of them singletons. This clonotype was seen many times. Germline CDR1 reads SGHNT; CDR2 reads YENEEA. The CDR3 consists of 14 residues. V dropped 0 bases and J dropped 2 bases, with 5 bases sitting between them. The chain links TRBV11-3 to TRBJ2-1; D could derive from TRBD1 or TRBD2 (5 bases each). This TCR was recovered from an adult who was a healthcare worker with PCR-confirmed SARS-CoV-2 infection or an uninfected control (not recorded which). The sample comprised whole blood. The CDR3 loop reads CASSLEGPYNEQFF. CDR3 nucleotides: TGTGCCAGCAGCTTAGAGGGACCCTACAATGAGCAGTTCTTC.